This TCR beta chain was sequenced in a study of CD8+ T cells in alopecia areata. Background on the study: Patients in the study were on tofacitinib for 6 to 18 months, then off it for 6 months.

Treatment denoted: oral pan-JAK inhibitor, 5-10 mg twice daily. Lesional scalp tissue (obtained by punch biopsy) and peripheral blood were collected from alopecia areata patients. Remarks on this clone: Its antigen remains unidentified.

Whole-study findings and limits: Having just one nonresponder leaves the connection between baseline CD8+ expansion and response unresolved. A great number of expanded lesional clones endured in scalp and blood during tofacitinib.

RNA extraction was followed by reverse transcription into cDNA, which acted as the sequencing template. TCRdb's table, derived via immunoSEQ multiplex PCR, lists solely in-frame clones and lacks some. Of some 190,000 clones in the sample, approximately 70% are singletons; the top ten hold 1% to 1.5%. Germline V gene lookup returns CDR1 SGHDT and CDR2 YYEEEE. The V gene lost 0 bases and the J gene lost 6 bases, with 3 bases spanning the gap. The CDR3 runs 12 residues. Sequencing used CD4+ T cells sorted from blood, obtained around week 46, from a patient treated with tofacitinib. The rearrangement links TRBV5-6 to TRBJ2-2, with D unresolved. The source of this sequence is a human donor with alopecia areata. The CDR3: CASSLAPGELFF. CDR3 sequence (DNA): TGTGCCAGCAGCTTGGCGCCCGGGGAGCTGTTTTTT.